This TCR beta chain was recorded in a study of TIL therapy for anti-PD-1-resistant metastatic lung cancer. Documented time point: pre-treatment sample, taken before nivolumab and TIL therapy. The immunoSEQ assay was v3. Generated by immunoSEQ multiplex PCR, the TCRdb table keeps only in-frame clones and is missing some. This table has 55,000 to 65,000 clones, around 69% appearing once. This clonotype originated in a person between 30 and 79 years old with non-small cell lung cancer. This specimen consisted of blood, obtained at baseline.

CDR3 protein: CASSLSEGYTF. CDR3 DNA sequence: TGTGCCAGCAGTTTGTCGGAAGGCTACACCTTC. V gene TRBV6-6 combines with J gene TRBJ1-2; no firm D call. The CDR3 length is 11 residues. V was pared by 4 bases and J by 8 bases, with 8 bases between. Germline CDR1 reads MNHNY; CDR2 reads SVGAGI (reference sequence).